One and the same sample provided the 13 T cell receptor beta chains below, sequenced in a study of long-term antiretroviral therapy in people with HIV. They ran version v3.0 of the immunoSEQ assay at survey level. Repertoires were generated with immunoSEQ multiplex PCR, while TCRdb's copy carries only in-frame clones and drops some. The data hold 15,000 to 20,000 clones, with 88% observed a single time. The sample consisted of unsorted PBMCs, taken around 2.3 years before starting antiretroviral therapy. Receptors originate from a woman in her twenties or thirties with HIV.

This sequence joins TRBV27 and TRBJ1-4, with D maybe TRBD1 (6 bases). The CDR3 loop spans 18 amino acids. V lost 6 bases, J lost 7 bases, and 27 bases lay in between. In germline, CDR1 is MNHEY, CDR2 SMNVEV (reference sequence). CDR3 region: CASRLKAKVAGQSEKLFF. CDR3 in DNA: TGTGCCAGCAGACTCAAAGCGAAGGTGGCCGGACAGAGTGAAAAACTGTTTTTT.

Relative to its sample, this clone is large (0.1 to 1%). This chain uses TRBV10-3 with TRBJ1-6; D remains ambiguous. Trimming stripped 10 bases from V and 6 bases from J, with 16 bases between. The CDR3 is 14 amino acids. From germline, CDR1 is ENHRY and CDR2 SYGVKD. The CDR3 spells CATQVEHPNSPLHF. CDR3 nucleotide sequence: TGTGCCACCCAGGTCGAACACCCTAATTCACCCCTCCACTTT.

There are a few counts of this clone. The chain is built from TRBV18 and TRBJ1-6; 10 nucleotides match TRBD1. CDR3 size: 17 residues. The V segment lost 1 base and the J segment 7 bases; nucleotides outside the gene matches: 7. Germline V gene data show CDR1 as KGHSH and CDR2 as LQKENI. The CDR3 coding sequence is TGTGCCAGCTCACCACGAATGACAGGGGGCAACAATTCACCCCTCCACTTT. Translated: CASSPRMTGGNNSPLHF.

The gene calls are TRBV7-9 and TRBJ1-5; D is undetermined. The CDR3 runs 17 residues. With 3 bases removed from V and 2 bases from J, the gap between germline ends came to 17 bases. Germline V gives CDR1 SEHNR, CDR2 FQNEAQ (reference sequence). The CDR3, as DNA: TGTGCCAGCAGCTTGTGGGCGGGCCAAGATGGCAATCAGCCCCAGCATTTT. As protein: CASSLWAGQDGNQPQHF. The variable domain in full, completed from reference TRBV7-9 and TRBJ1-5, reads DTGVSQNPRHKITKRGQNVTFRCDPISEHNRLYWYRQTLGQGPEFLTYFQNEAQLEKSRLLSDRFSAERPKGSFSTLEIQRTEQGDSAMYLCASSLWAGQDGNQPQHFGDGTRLSIL.

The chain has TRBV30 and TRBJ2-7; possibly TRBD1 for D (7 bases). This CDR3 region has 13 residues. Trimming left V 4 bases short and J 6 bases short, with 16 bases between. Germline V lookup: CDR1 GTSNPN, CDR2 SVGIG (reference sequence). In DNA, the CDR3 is TGTGCCTGGAATGGAGGGGGCGATGGCGAGCAGTACTTC. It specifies CAWNGGGDGEQYF.

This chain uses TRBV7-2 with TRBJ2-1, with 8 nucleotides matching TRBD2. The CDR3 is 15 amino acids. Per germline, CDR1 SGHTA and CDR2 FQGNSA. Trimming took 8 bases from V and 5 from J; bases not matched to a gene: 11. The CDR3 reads CASRPSSGGNNEQFF. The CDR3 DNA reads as TGTGCCAGCCGCCCAAGCAGCGGGGGAAACAATGAGCAGTTCTTC.

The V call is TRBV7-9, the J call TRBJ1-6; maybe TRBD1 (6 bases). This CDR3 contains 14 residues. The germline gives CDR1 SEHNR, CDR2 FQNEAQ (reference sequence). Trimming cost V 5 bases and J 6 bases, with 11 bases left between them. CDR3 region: CASSPDSFNSPLHF. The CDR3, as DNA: TGTGCCAGCAGCCCGGACAGTTTTAATTCACCCCTCCACTTT.

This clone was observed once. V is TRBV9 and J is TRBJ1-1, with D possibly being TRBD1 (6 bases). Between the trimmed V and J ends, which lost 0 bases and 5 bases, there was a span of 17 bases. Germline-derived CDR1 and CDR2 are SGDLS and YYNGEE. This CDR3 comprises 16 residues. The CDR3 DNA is TGTGCCAGCAGCGTAGGAGATGGGGGCGCTGGGACTGAAGCTTTCTTT. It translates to CASSVGDGGAGTEAFF.

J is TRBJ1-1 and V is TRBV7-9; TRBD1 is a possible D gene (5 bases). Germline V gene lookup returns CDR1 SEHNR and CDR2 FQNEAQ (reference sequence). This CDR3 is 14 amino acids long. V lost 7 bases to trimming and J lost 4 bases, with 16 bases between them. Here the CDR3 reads CASTPSGGSTEAFF. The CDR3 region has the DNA TGTGCCAGCACTCCCAGCGGGGGAAGCACTGAAGCTTTCTTT.

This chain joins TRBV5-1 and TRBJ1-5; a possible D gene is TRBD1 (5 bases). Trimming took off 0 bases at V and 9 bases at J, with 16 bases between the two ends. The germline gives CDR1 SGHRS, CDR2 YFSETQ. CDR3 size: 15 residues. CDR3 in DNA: TGCGCCAGCAGCTTGGAAGGTTTGGGGGGAGGGCCCCAGCATTTT. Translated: CASSLEGLGGGPQHF. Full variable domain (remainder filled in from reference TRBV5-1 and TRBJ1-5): KAGVTQTPRYLIKTRGQQVTLSCSPISGHRSVSWYQQTPGQGLQFLFEYFSETQRNKGNFPGRFSGRQFSNSRSEMNVSTLELGDSALYLCASSLEGLGGGPQHFGDGTRLSIL.

CDR3 nucleotides: TGTGCCAGCAGTTTTCGGACAGGGTTTAATCAGCCCCAGCATTTT. It specifies CASSFRTGFNQPQHF. This rearrangement joins TRBV27 to TRBJ1-5; 8 bases align to TRBD1. CDR1 MNHEY and CDR2 SMNVEV come from the germline V gene (reference sequence). The CDR3 totals 15 residues. V lost 3 bases to trimming and J lost 4 bases; unmatched junction nucleotides: 5.

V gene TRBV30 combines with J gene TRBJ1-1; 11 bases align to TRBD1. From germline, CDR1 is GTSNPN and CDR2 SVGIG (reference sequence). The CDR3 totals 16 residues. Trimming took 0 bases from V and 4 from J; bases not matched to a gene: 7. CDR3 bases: TGTGCCTGGAGTGTACGGGGGACAGGGGGATTCACTGAAGCTTTCTTT. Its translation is CAWSVRGTGGFTEAFF.

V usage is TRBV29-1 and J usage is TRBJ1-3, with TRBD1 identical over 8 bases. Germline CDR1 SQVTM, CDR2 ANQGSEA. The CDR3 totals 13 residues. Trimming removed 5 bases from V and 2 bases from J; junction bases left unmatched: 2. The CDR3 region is CSVLQGAGNTIYF. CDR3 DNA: TGCAGCGTTTTACAGGGGGCTGGAAACACCATATATTTT.